This T cell receptor beta chain is drawn from a study of PD-L1 blockade in urothelial cancer. Looking at the study overall: Blood analysis took place 3 weeks (second dose) and 6 weeks after treatment start. Median T cell yield from blood was roughly 140,000.

Here immunoSEQ multiplex PCR was the method, and the copy in TCRdb shows in-frame clones only, minus some. The data hold approximately 34,000 clones, with around 80% observed a single time. Study outcomes and limitations: Lower than median blood TCR clonality before treatment predicted better survival.

Points on this clone: Its antigen is as yet unknown.

The clonotype originates from a man in his fifties or sixties with urothelial cancer. This sample comprised PBMCs, obtained around atezolizumab (anti-PD-L1) treatment.

The CDR3 bases are TGTGCCAGCAGCCCCAGAACAGGGCCAAACCTAGGAAACACCATATATTTT. As protein: CASSPRTGPNLGNTIYF. The chain recombines TRBV7-8 with TRBJ1-3; maybe TRBD1 (6 bases). The CDR3 is 17 amino acids. Germline-derived CDR1 and CDR2 are SGHVS and FQNEAQ. Trimming cost V 5 bases and J 4 bases, with 21 bases left between them.